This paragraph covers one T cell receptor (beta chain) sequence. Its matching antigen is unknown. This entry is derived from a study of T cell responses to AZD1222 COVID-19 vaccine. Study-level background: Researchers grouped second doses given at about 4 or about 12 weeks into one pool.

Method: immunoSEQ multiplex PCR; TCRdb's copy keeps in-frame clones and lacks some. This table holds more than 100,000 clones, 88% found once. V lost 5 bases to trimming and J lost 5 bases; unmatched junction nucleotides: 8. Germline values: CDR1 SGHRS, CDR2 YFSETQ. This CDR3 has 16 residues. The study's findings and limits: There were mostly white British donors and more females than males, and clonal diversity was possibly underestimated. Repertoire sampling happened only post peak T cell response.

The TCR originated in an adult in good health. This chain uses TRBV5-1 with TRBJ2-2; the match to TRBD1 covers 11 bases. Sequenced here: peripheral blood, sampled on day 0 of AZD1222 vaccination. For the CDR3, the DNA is TGCGCCAGCAGGGGGACCGGGACAGGGGGAACCGGGGAGCTGTTTTTT. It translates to CASRGTGTGGTGELFF.